These 13 T cell receptor beta chains were all obtained from the same sample, sequenced in a study of T-cell reconstitution after alpha-beta-depleted transplantation in children. Unique molecular identifiers were built into the TCRbeta library. TCRdb analysed the PCR reads with MiXCR anew, one entry per CDR3 protein. The data hold about 610,000 distinct CDR3 sequences, with about 10% observed a single time. The specimen comprised PBMCs from the stem cell graft donor, sampled from the stem cell graft. These receptor sequences come from a human donor who donated a stem cell graft to a child with acute myeloid leukemia.

About this clonotype itself: A read error may be the cause here, since a much bigger clone is one base away. The conserved final phenylalanine or tryptophan is absent from the CDR3, which likely points to a read error. This chain uses TRBV27 with TRBJ1-5, with D unresolved. V lost 4 bases, J lost 1 base, and 14 bases lay in between. Germline lookup yields CDR1 MNHEY and CDR2 SMNVEV (reference sequence). The CDR3 has 16 residues. The CDR3 bases are TGTGCCAGCAGTTCCCCGGTCCACTGGAGCAATCAGCCCCAGCATTAT. It encodes CASSSPVHWSNQPQHY.

This clonotype was observed a few times. The chain couples TRBV4-2 to TRBJ2-3; TRBD1 matches 8 bases. Trimming at V came to 0 bases and at J to 1 base, leaving 0 bases not matched to a gene. The CDR3 is 15 residues long. The V gene's germline CDR1 is LGHNA and CDR2 YNFKEQ. This CDR3 is CASSQEDRGTDTQYF. DNA for the CDR3: TGTGCCAGCAGCCAAGAGGACAGGGGCACAGATACGCAGTATTTT.

The chain combines TRBV7-2 with TRBJ2-7; TRBD2 matches at 7 bases. Germline-derived CDR1 and CDR2 are SGHTA and FQGNSA. The ends lost 1 base at V and 7 bases at J; junction bases unmatched: 10. This CDR3 has 15 amino acids. CDR3 sequence reads: CASSLGGRPGGEQYF. The CDR3 bases are TGTGCCAGCAGCTTAGGAGGGAGGCCGGGGGGAGAGCAGTACTTC.

The chain carries TRBV29-1 and TRBJ2-5, with 9 bases lining up with TRBD1. The CDR3 totals 12 residues. Per germline, CDR1 SQVTM and CDR2 ANQGSEA. V lost 7 bases and J lost 4; bases outside the gene matches: 4. CDR3 sequence (DNA): TGCAGCGAAGGGACAGGGCGAGAGACCCAGTACTTC. As protein: CSEGTGRETQYF.

This clonotype was seen many times. V gene TRBV12-3 or TRBV12-4 combines with J gene TRBJ2-7; TRBD1 matches 8 bases. V shed 7 bases and J 5 bases; nucleotides not matched to a gene: 13. The CDR3 contains 15 residues. CDR3: CASTPRDRPTNEQYF. The CDR3 DNA is TGTGCCAGCACCCCCCGGGACAGGCCCACCAACGAGCAGTACTTC.

This chain links TRBV7-3 with TRBJ2-2; weak D call: TRBD1 (5 bases). Germline CDR1 and CDR2: SGHTA and FQGTGA. V lost 5 bases, J lost 5 bases, and 12 bases lay in between. The CDR3 covers 14 residues. The CDR3 loop is CASSAVPGTGELFF. The DNA of the CDR3 is TGTGCCAGCAGCGCGGTCCCAGGGACCGGGGAGCTGTTTTTT.

This clonotype was detected only a few times. This chain links TRBV7-8 with TRBJ2-6; D call uncertain. This CDR3 comprises 15 residues. Germline V gives CDR1 SGHVS, CDR2 FQNEAQ. With 1 base removed from V and 0 bases from J, the gap between germline ends came to 4 bases. CDR3 sequence reads: CASSLDHSGANVLTF. The CDR3 region has the DNA TGTGCCAGCAGCTTAGACCACTCTGGGGCCAACGTCCTGACTTTC.

Points on this clonotype: The CDR3 end shows no conserved phenylalanine or tryptophan, and so a read error is likely. V gene TRBV15 combines with J gene TRBJ1-2; no clear D gene. Trimming removed 5 bases from V and 4 bases from J, with 14 bases in between. Germline lookup yields CDR1 LNHNV and CDR2 YYDKDF (reference sequence). CDR3 length: 14 amino acids. CDR3 nucleotide sequence: TGTGCCACCAGCGGAACCCGGACCGGCTATGGCTACACCTAC. It is translated as CATSGTRTGYGYTY.

This clonotype has only a few counts. V gene TRBV20-1 combines with J gene TRBJ2-1, with 8 bases aligning to TRBD2. Germline loops: CDR1 DFQATT, CDR2 SNEGSKA (reference sequence). The CDR3 covers 15 residues. J gave up 8 bases and V 0 bases, and 9 bases lay outside the gene matches. The CDR3 bases are TGCAGTGCTAGAGACCTAGCGGGCGCTTATCATGAGCAGTTCTTC. Translating gives CSARDLAGAYHEQFF.

V usage is TRBV25-1 and J usage is TRBJ2-7, with 7 bases lining up with TRBD1. V lost 6 bases and J lost 0; bases outside the gene matches: 11. The CDR3 consists of 16 residues. Germline V gene lookup returns CDR1 MGHDK and CDR2 SYGVNS. The CDR3 coding sequence is TGTGCCAGCAGCAGCCCCCGGGACAGCAGCTCCTACGAGCAGTACTTC. This encodes CASSSPRDSSSYEQYF.

V and J are TRBV14 and TRBJ1-6; D is undetermined. The length of the CDR3 is 15 residues. V lost 9 bases and J 0 bases, leaving 12 bases between the germline ends. Germline V gene lookup returns CDR1 SGHDN and CDR2 FVKESK. The CDR3 DNA reads as TGTGCCAGATCCTGGGAAAGCTCCTATAATTCACCCCTCCACTTT. Protein sequence: CARSWESSYNSPLHF. Using reference TRBV14 and TRBJ1-6 for the parts outside the CDR3, the full variable domain is EAGVTQFPSHSVIEKGQTVTLRCDPISGHDNLYWYRRVMGKEIKFLLHFVKESKQDESGMPNNRFLAERTGGTYSTLKVQPAELEDSGVYFCARSWESSYNSPLHFGNGTRLTVT.

V usage is TRBV20-1 and J usage is TRBJ2-1; 8 bases are shared with TRBD2. This CDR3 contains 15 residues. Per the germline V gene, CDR1 is DFQATT and CDR2 is SNEGSKA (reference sequence). After removal of 2 bases from V and 10 bases from J, the junction contained 13 bases not matched to a gene. The CDR3 loop is CSARSERGIRIEQFF. CDR3 sequence (DNA): TGCAGTGCTAGAAGCGAGCGGGGGATTAGAATAGAGCAGTTCTTC.

The V gene is TRBV21-1, the J gene TRBJ2-3; the table's TRBD2 call for D was not verified on the DNA. TRBV21-1 is annotated as a pseudogene. The CDR3 runs to 16 residues. The CDR3 nucleotides read TGTGCCAGCAGCCTCCGTAACGGGAGTGGGACAGATACGCAGTATTTT. Its translation: CASSLRNGSGTDTQYF.